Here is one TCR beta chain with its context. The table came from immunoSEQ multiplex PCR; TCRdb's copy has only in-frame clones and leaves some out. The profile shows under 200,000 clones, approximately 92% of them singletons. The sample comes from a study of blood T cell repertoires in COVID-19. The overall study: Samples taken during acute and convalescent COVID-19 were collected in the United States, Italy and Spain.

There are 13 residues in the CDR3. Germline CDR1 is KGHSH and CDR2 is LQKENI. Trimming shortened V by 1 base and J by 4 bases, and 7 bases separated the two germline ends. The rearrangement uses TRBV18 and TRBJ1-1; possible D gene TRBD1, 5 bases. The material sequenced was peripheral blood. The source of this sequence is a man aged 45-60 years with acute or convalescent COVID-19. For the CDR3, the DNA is TGTGCCAGCTCACCACTCGGGGGCACTGAAGCTTTCTTT. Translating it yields CASSPLGGTEAFF.